Included here is one T cell receptor (beta chain) sequence, with context. This sample was included in a study of T cell changes during pregnancy in multiple sclerosis. This CDR3 is built from 15 residues. The J segment lost 9 bases and the V segment lost 3 bases, leaving 10 bases of the junction unmatched. The V gene's germline CDR1 is SGHRS and CDR2 YFSETQ. Clones were read by immunoSEQ multiplex PCR, and TCRdb kept only the in-frame ones, dropping some. The table has about 40,000 clones, over 80% seen once. The gene calls are TRBV5-1 and TRBJ2-1, with 9 positions matching TRBD1. This clonotype originated in a female donor with multiple sclerosis, enrolled in a pregnancy study. Sample: CD4+ T cells from peripheral blood mononuclear cells, taken before pregnancy. The CDR3 is CASSSDRGDMSEQFF. CDR3 in DNA: TGCGCCAGCAGCTCAGACAGGGGGGATATGAGTGAGCAGTTCTTC.